Given below is one TCR beta chain in context. TCRdb re-derived calls from the RT-PCR reads in MiXCR, one entry per CDR3 protein. The data contain about 700,000 distinct CDR3 sequences, about 15% of them singletons. This sample is part of a study of response to subunit inactivated influenza vaccine. Losses at the gene ends were 2 bases for V and 1 base for J; bases not matched to a gene: 8. Germline CDR1 is MNHEY and CDR2 is SVGEGT. This CDR3 is built from 19 residues. The sequence was obtained from a man in his fifties or sixties who received an inactivated influenza vaccine. The rearrangement joins TRBV6-2 or TRBV6-3 to TRBJ2-1, with 13 nucleotides matching TRBD2. The specimen was PBMCs from blood, collected approximately 15 days before vaccination. As DNA, the CDR3 is TGTGCCAGCAGTTACACTAGCGGGAGGGCAATGGGGTCCTACAATGAGCAGTTCTTC. Its protein is CASSYTSGRAMGSYNEQFF.